This T cell receptor (beta chain) was obtained from a study of T cell responses to AZD1222 COVID-19 vaccine. Data came from immunoSEQ multiplex PCR; TCRdb stores just in-frame clones and leaves some out. Here the sample spans tens of thousands of clones, roughly 89% being singletons. Trimming removed 5 bases from V and 6 bases from J; junction bases left unmatched: 4. The CDR3 loop spans 14 amino acids. From germline, CDR1 is MNHEY and CDR2 SVGAGI. The V call is TRBV6-5, the J call TRBJ1-5; the match to TRBD1 covers 10 bases. Here the sequenced sample was peripheral blood, taken on day 0 of AZD1222 vaccination. This receptor was obtained from an adult in good health. CDR3 loop: CASSRDRGPQPQHF. Here the CDR3 DNA reads TGTGCCAGCAGTCGCGACAGGGGGCCTCAGCCCCAGCATTTT.